This T cell receptor beta chain comes out of a study of beta chain features in type 1 diabetes. Reverse transcription of all isolated RNA meant that expressed TCRB transcripts were sequenced. Sequencing used immunoSEQ multiplex PCR; TCRdb keeps in-frame clones, though not all of them. The table has 20,000 to 30,000 clones, 55% to 75% seen once. Trimming shortened V by 4 bases and J by 5 bases, and 12 bases separated the two germline ends. The length of the CDR3 is 15 residues. Per germline, CDR1 LGHNA and CDR2 YSLEER. The rearrangement joins TRBV4-3 to TRBJ1-6, with a weak D call TRBD1 (6 bases). Specimen: Tregs from blood. This receptor was identified in a woman in her forties in good health. CDR3 residues: CASSRGGQNNSPLHF. The CDR3 bases are TGCGCCAGCAGCCGAGGAGGACAGAATAATTCACCCCTCCACTTT.